Below are 23 T cell receptor beta chains sequenced from a single sample in a study of T cells in Graves' hyperthyroidism and ophthalmopathy. The source material, RNA transcripts, was used to amplify TCR beta CDR3 regions. The primer set for the first-round RT-PCR of the TCR CDR3 was HTBI. TCRdb passed the multiplex PCR reads through MiXCR, listing each CDR3 protein once. The data contain tens of thousands of distinct CDR3 sequences, roughly half of them singletons. Input material: peripheral blood or thyroid tissue (not recorded which). The receptors shown here come from a man between 18 and 35 years old with Graves' hyperthyroidism.

The V call is TRBV20-1, the J call TRBJ1-1; a possible D gene is TRBD1 (6 bases). Germline CDR1 DFQATT, CDR2 SNEGSKA (reference sequence). Deletions cut 2 bases from V and 1 base from J, with 8 bases between. This CDR3 has 13 residues. CDR3 bases: TGCAGTGCTAGAAAGACAGGGAACACTGAAGCTTTCTTT. Its translation is CSARKTGNTEAFF.

This clonotype has a single count. This chain connects TRBV20-1 to TRBJ1-5; 8 bases fit TRBD1. V lost 1 base and J lost 4; bases outside the gene matches: 6. Germline CDR1 is DFQATT and CDR2 is SNEGSKA (reference sequence). CDR3 length: 15 amino acids. The DNA of the CDR3 is TGCAGTGCTAGAGCGCCGGACAGGGAGAATCAGCCCCAGCATTTT. Protein product: CSARAPDRENQPQHF.

This sequence joins TRBV10-3 and TRBJ1-2; no clear D. Germline lookup yields CDR1 ENHRY and CDR2 SYGVKD. The CDR3 extends over 13 amino acids. Trimming removed 3 bases at V and 4 bases at J, with 9 bases between. The CDR3 bases are TGTGCCATCAGTGACGGGCCCATCTATGGCTACACCTTC. It encodes CAISDGPIYGYTF.

V is TRBV25-1 and J is TRBJ1-5; D is possibly TRBD1 (5 bases). The CDR3 is 14 amino acids. The germline V gene encodes CDR1 MGHDK and CDR2 SYGVNS. V lost 4 bases to trimming and J lost 5 bases, with 12 bases between them. CDR3 DNA sequence: TGTGCCAGCAGTGCGGGCCTGGGGGATCAGCCCCAGCATTTT. This gives the protein CASSAGLGDQPQHF.

This clonotype has at least ten counts. J is TRBJ2-5 and V is TRBV6-5; D unresolved. The CDR3 has 12 residues. Trimming took off 4 bases at V and 1 base at J, with 4 bases between the two ends. From germline, CDR1 is MNHEY and CDR2 SVGAGI. This chain's CDR3 is CASSSGQETQYF. The DNA of the CDR3 is TGTGCCAGCAGTTCAGGCCAAGAGACCCAGTACTTC.

The J gene is TRBJ2-6, the V gene TRBV29-1; 9 positions agree with TRBD1. Germline trimming cut 4 bases from V and 4 bases from J; bases unmatched to any gene: 2. Germline V lookup: CDR1 SQVTM, CDR2 ANQGSEA. The CDR3 is made up of 14 amino acids. The CDR3 loop reads CSVGTGVGANVLTF. DNA of the CDR3: TGCAGCGTTGGGACAGGGGTCGGGGCCAACGTCCTGACTTTC. Looking up the rest from reference TRBV29-1 and TRBJ2-6 gives the full variable domain: SAVISQKPSRDICQRGTSLTIQCQVDSQVTMMFWYRQQPGQSLTLIATANQGSEATYESGFVIDKFPISRPNLTFSTLTVSNMSPEDSSIYLCSVGTGVGANVLTFGAGSRLTVL.

The chain carries TRBV2 and TRBJ2-3; weak D call: TRBD2 (6 bases). V lost 6 bases and J lost 6, with 28 bases in between. CDR3 length equals 18 residues. Germline CDR1 reads SNHLY; CDR2 reads FYNNEI. CDR3 nucleotide sequence: TGTGCCAGCAGAAATCGGAGGGGCGCCCAAATATACACGGATACGCAGTATTTT. It is translated as CASRNRRGAQIYTDTQYF.

This clonotype was found many times. The chain has TRBV20-1 and TRBJ1-2, with D uncertain. The CDR3 runs 11 residues. Germline V gene data show CDR1 as DFQATT and CDR2 as SNEGSKA (reference sequence). Trimming shortened V by 3 bases and J by 3 bases, and 5 bases separated the two germline ends. The CDR3 reads CSASNYYGYTF. The CDR3 bases are TGCAGTGCTAGTAATTACTATGGCTACACCTTC.

Comments on this clonotype: Here the CDR3 omits its conserved ending phenylalanine or tryptophan, so a read error is the likely source. The DNA is omitted, as the CDR3 cannot be located on it reliably, and the CDR3 follows TCRdb's listing. The chain combines TRBV9 with TRBJ2-5; the DNA was not used to check the table's D call, TRBD2. Germline CDR1 reads SGDLS; CDR2 reads YYNGEE. The CDR3 length equals 8 residues, ends included. The CDR3 protein is CASSPRPS.

The CDR3 sequence is CASSVGTASGYTF. DNA for the CDR3: TGTGCCAGCAGCGTTGGGACAGCCTCTGGCTACACCTTC. The rearrangement uses TRBV9 and TRBJ1-2; 7 positions match TRBD1. This CDR3 contains 13 residues. Losses at the gene ends were 2 bases for V and 7 bases for J; bases not matched to a gene: 5. CDR1 and CDR2 (germline): SGDLS, YYNGEE.

The chain links TRBV20-1 to TRBJ2-5, with a weak D call TRBD1 (5 bases). V lost 0 bases, J lost 9 bases, and 11 bases lay in between. The CDR3 sequence is 12 residues long. The germline V gene encodes CDR1 DFQATT and CDR2 SNEGSKA (reference sequence). The CDR3 DNA is TGCAGTGCTAGAGACAGGGATCAGCCCCAGTACTTC. The encoded protein is CSARDRDQPQYF.

This clonotype was recorded many times. The J gene is TRBJ2-7, the V gene TRBV5-1; 8 bases agree with TRBD1. After removal of 4 bases from V and 2 bases from J, the junction contained 14 bases not matched to a gene. CDR1 and CDR2 (germline): SGHRS, YFSETQ. The CDR3 extends over 17 amino acids. This CDR3 reads CASSRDRLWPPPYEQYF. CDR3 nucleotide sequence: TGCGCCAGCAGCCGGGACAGGCTTTGGCCCCCCCCCTACGAGCAGTACTTC.

This clonotype was recorded only once. The rearrangement uses TRBV25-1 and TRBJ1-1; TRBD1 matches at 7 bases. V lost 6 bases and J lost 12; bases outside the gene matches: 10. This CDR3 comprises 12 residues. Germline-derived CDR1 and CDR2 are MGHDK and SYGVNS. CDR3 loop: CASSRDSPESFF. The DNA of the CDR3 is TGTGCCAGCAGCCGGGACAGCCCCGAGTCTTTCTTT.

The chain employs TRBV7-8 and TRBJ1-4; 7 bases align to TRBD1. Trimming took 5 bases from V and 7 from J; bases not matched to a gene: 10. The CDR3 has 15 amino acids. Germline values: CDR1 SGHVS, CDR2 FQNEAQ. The CDR3 sequence is CASSPRRQGGEKLFF. For the CDR3, the DNA is TGTGCCAGCAGCCCACGACGACAGGGTGGTGAAAAACTGTTTTTT.

There are many counts of this clonotype. CDR3 in amino acids: CASSSKRGRQDTQYF. CDR3 DNA sequence: TGTGCCAGCAGCTCGAAGCGGGGCCGCCAGGATACGCAGTATTTT. V and J are TRBV11-2 and TRBJ2-3; 7 positions match TRBD2. Trimming cost V 4 bases and J 6 bases; bases outside gene matches: 10. The germline V gene has CDR1 SGHAT and CDR2 FQNNGV. CDR3 length: 15 residues.

The V gene is TRBV7-9, the J gene TRBJ2-3; D is perhaps TRBD1 (6 bases). CDR1 and CDR2 (germline): SEHNR, FQNEAQ (reference sequence). The CDR3 covers 15 residues. V shed 8 bases and J shed 0 bases, with 15 bases lying between them. Written as DNA, the CDR3 is TGTGCCAGCGTACACGGACAGATTAGCACAGATACGCAGTATTTT. Its translation is CASVHGQISTDTQYF.

Ten or more counts support this clonotype. The chain couples TRBV24-1 to TRBJ1-2, with D tentatively TRBD1 (5 bases). Germline loops: CDR1 KGHDR, CDR2 SFDVKD. Trimming left V 4 bases short and J 4 bases short, with 18 bases between. There are 16 residues in the CDR3. The CDR3 coding sequence is TGTGCCACCAGTGACAGTGACAGCGCCGGAAGCTATGGCTACACCTTC. It specifies CATSDSDSAGSYGYTF.

The chain combines TRBV20-1 with TRBJ2-6, with no clear D. The CDR3 totals 13 residues. V lost 7 bases and J 1 base, leaving 8 bases between the germline ends. The germline V gene has CDR1 DFQATT and CDR2 SNEGSKA (reference sequence). DNA of the CDR3: TGCAGTGGGCAAACATCTGGGGCCAACGTCCTGACTTTC. Amino acid sequence: CSGQTSGANVLTF.

V gene TRBV9 combines with J gene TRBJ2-5, with 11 positions matching TRBD1. Germline CDR1 SGDLS, CDR2 YYNGEE. The CDR3 runs 15 residues. Trimming cost V 2 bases and J 2 bases; bases outside gene matches: 2. This chain's CDR3 is CASSVGTGGQETQYF. CDR3 nucleotide sequence: TGTGCCAGCAGCGTGGGGACAGGGGGACAAGAGACCCAGTACTTC.

The V gene is TRBV12-3 or TRBV12-4, the J gene TRBJ2-7; TRBD1 matches at 8 bases. V gave up 9 bases and J gave up 3 bases; unmatched junction bases: 7. The CDR3 has 13 amino acids. The chain's CDR3 is CASSGTGYYEQYF. DNA for the CDR3: TGTGCCAGTTCCGGGACAGGTTACTACGAGCAGTACTTC.

This clonotype was observed a single time. V and J are TRBV29-1 and TRBJ2-7, with a possible D match to TRBD1 (5 bases). This CDR3 is built from 13 residues. V lost 4 bases and J 3 bases, leaving 13 bases between the germline ends. CDR1 and CDR2 from the germline V gene are SQVTM and ANQGSEA. The CDR3 loop reads CSVGRQGIYEQYF. For the CDR3, the DNA is TGCAGCGTTGGACGCCAGGGTATCTACGAGCAGTACTTC.

Notes on this clonotype: As the CDR3 is not closed by the conserved phenylalanine or tryptophan, this likely results from a read error. The genes are TRBV7-2 and TRBJ2-3; 9 bases are a match to TRBD2. Germline V gene data show CDR1 as SGHTA and CDR2 as FQGNSA. V lost 5 bases, J lost 4 bases, and 7 bases stayed unmatched. CDR3 length: 15 residues. The CDR3 loop is CASSHQAGGSDTQYL. The CDR3 DNA is TGTGCCAGCAGCCATCAAGCGGGAGGATCAGATACGCAGTATCTT.

Regarding this clonotype: The junction differs from germline at one of its ends, possibly a read error. This chain uses TRBV6-2 or TRBV6-3 with TRBJ1-5; 8 bases match TRBD1. The CDR3 covers 20 residues. CDR1 and CDR2 from the germline V gene are MNHEY and SVGEGT. The CDR3 sequence: CTSRHGTGHGQFYGNQPQHF. DNA of the CDR3: TGTACCAGCAGGCATGGGACAGGACATGGTCAATTCTATGGCAATCAGCCCCAGCATTTT.